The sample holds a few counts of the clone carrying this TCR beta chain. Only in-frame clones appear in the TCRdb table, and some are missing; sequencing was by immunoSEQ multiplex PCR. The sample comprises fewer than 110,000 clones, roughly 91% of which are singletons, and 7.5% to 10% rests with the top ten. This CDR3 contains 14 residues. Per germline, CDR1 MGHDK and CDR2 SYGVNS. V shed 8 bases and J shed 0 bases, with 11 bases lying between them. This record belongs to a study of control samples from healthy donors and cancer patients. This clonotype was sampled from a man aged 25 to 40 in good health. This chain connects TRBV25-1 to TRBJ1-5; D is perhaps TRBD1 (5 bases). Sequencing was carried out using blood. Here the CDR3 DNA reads TGTGCCAGCGGAGGGGCGTATAGCAATCAGCCCCAGCATTTT. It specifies CASGGAYSNQPQHF.